The following is a TCR beta chain sequence with its context. The antigen is undetermined. Germline-derived CDR1 and CDR2 are SGHTA and FQGNSA. With 2 bases removed from V and 1 base from J, the gap between germline ends came to 5 bases. The CDR3 runs to 14 residues. Measured with immunoSEQ multiplex PCR; TCRdb has only the in-frame clones, and not every one. The sample contains around 68,000 clones, around 85% of which appear only once. Exclusion applied to patients with autoimmune disease history or systemic immunosuppression. The entry originates in a study of OX40 agonist ivuxolimab in advanced cancers. General observations from the study: CD8+ T cells showed, on average, more clonal expansion than CD4+ cells. Expanded peripheral T cells had an undetermined antigen specificity.

The material sequenced was CD4+ or CD8+ T cells sorted from blood, taken in a trial of the OX40 agonist ivuxolimab. J is TRBJ2-2 and V is TRBV7-2, with unresolved D. The receptor comes from an adult with an advanced solid tumor such as melanoma, head and neck, liver or kidney cancer. DNA of the CDR3: TGTGCCAGCAGCTTACCAGGGAACACCGGGGAGCTGTTTTTT. Translated: CASSLPGNTGELFF.